These T cell receptor beta chains were read from a single sample in a study of T-cell memory formation after mild COVID-19. Each CDR3 protein gets one entry after TCRdb re-called the 5' RACE reads with MiXCR. The sample has fewer than 700,000 distinct CDR3 sequences, 20% to 25% seen once. The specimen was PBMCs or a T cell subset sorted from them (not recorded which). The receptors originated from an adult woman who had mild COVID-19 (a few samples of this study predate the infection). Cell type and time point are not known. Each CDR3 is given with its conserved first and last residue. Each record gives: V gene, J gene, CDR3 protein.

>TRBV20-1|TRBJ1-1
CSARVPEGAWLGTEAFF
>TRBV11-2|TRBJ2-5
CASSQGRTSGPLGETQYF
>TRBV5-4|TRBJ2-3
CASSLVVGPSTDTQYF
>TRBV20-1|TRBJ1-2
CSARDRGTGYTF
>TRBV20-1|TRBJ1-2
CSVLTQGGGYTF
>TRBV19|TRBJ2-7
CASSIVAEYEQYF
>TRBV20-1|TRBJ1-3
CSARDRFSGNTIYF
>TRBV5-1|TRBJ2-7
CASRFDRLYEQYF
>TRBV7-6|TRBJ2-1
CASSRRDREAFWGEQFF
>TRBV7-2|TRBJ2-1
CASTPGTSDYNEQFF
>TRBV11-2|TRBJ2-3
CASSPGTADTQYF
>TRBV14|TRBJ2-1
CASSRVSAYNEQFF
>TRBV3-1|TRBJ1-2
CASSQPRAPYGYTF
>TRBV12-3/TRBV12-4|TRBJ1-2
CASSTGRRFYGYTF
>TRBV6-7|TRBJ1-4
CASSYYHRGRVNEKLFF
>TRBV9|TRBJ2-7
CASSVDGAGTTYEQYF
>TRBV6-2/TRBV6-3|TRBJ2-1
CASSSTNTLAGGRYNEQFF
>TRBV12-3/TRBV12-4|TRBJ1-3
CASSRDPRKMPGNTIYF
>TRBV7-9|TRBJ2-6
CASSSRASGANVLTF
>TRBV6-6|TRBJ2-7
CASNLGVGVDEQYF
>TRBV7-9|TRBJ2-1
CASSLAPTSGDYNEQFF
>TRBV5-5|TRBJ2-7
CASSSLTGGSEQYF
>TRBV11-2|TRBJ2-5
CASSSTEDGTQYF
>TRBV4-1|TRBJ2-3
CASSVRLAGNGDTQYF
>TRBV27|TRBJ2-1
CASKLRDYHNEQFF
>TRBV5-1|TRBJ2-2
CASSLVGKSSGELFF
>TRBV12-3/TRBV12-4|TRBJ1-1
CASSWGENTEAFF
>TRBV5-1|TRBJ2-3
CASSRASDFTDTQYF
>TRBV12-3/TRBV12-4|TRBJ1-1
CASSRQGAWTEAFF
>TRBV5-1|TRBJ2-3
CASSQYDSTDTQYF
>TRBV7-8|TRBJ2-1
CASRAGGPHRTPYNEQFF
>TRBV20-1|TRBJ1-1
CSATITGSFSMNTEAFF
>TRBV12-3/TRBV12-4|TRBJ2-1
CASSLLSVNEQFF
>TRBV6-2/TRBV6-3|TRBJ2-2
CASSSHRPTGELFF
>TRBV5-1|TRBJ2-7
CASSSAFLEREKQYF
>TRBV24-1|TRBJ1-1
CATSESGTIGTEAFF
>TRBV6-5|TRBJ2-3
CASSYSRVGRSTDTQYF
>TRBV12-3/TRBV12-4|TRBJ2-2
CASSTRTYTGELFF
>TRBV18|TRBJ2-1
CASSPSGLEQFF